This passage covers 15 T cell receptor beta chains from one sample sequenced in a study of post-analysis software for immune sequencing data (dated by TCRdb to between 2015 and 2016). General conclusions and limits of the study: Four to six TRBV segments, including TRBV5-6, TRBV5-1 and TRBV20-1, were significantly more frequent in patients than controls.

Preparation of the library involved PCR. The listed sequencing device is Illumina HiSeq 2500. Unique molecular identifiers were incorporated into TCR beta cDNA libraries to reduce PCR and sequencing biases. Through fastp at Q25 and MiXCR, TCRdb rebuilt clones from the public reads, retaining in-frame beta chains. Each CDR3 protein appears once, grouped with its most common genes and DNA. The sample table lists 800,000 to 950,000 distinct CDR3 sequences, approximately 50% of them with a count of one. The ten top clones hold approximately 4.4% of the sample. These receptors have no identified antigens. Sequenced material: blood. The receptors derive from a girl aged 10 to 17 with multiple sclerosis.

V is TRBV7-9 and J is TRBJ2-5; maybe TRBD1 (7 bases). The CDR3 consists of 13 residues. From germline, CDR1 is SEHNR and CDR2 FQNEAQ (reference sequence). In DNA, the CDR3 is TGTGCAGCTGTTGGAGGGGGCCGGGAGACCCAGTACTTC. It yields the protein CAAVGGGRETQYF.

The chain links TRBV12-3 or TRBV12-4 to TRBJ2-1; 9 bases are shared with TRBD2. V lost 3 bases and J lost 4; bases outside the gene matches: 7. This CDR3 is built from 16 residues. The CDR3 DNA sequence: TGTGCCAGCAGTTTCTTAGCGGGGGCATATTACAATGAGCAGTTCTTC. It yields the protein CASSFLAGAYYNEQFF.

This clonotype showed up just once. CDR3 sequence (DNA): TGTGCCATCAGTGAGTGGGGTCCAGGGGGCGAGCAGTACTTC. This codes for CAISEWGPGGEQYF. The genes are TRBV10-3 and TRBJ2-7; 7 bases match TRBD1. This CDR3 is 14 amino acids long. J lost 6 bases, V lost 1 base, and 6 bases had no gene match. CDR1 and CDR2 (germline): ENHRY, SYGVKD.

As for this clonotype: Because it lacks the conserved phenylalanine or tryptophan at the end, this CDR3 is likely a read error. The chain employs TRBV12-3 or TRBV12-4 and TRBJ2-1, with D unclear. The CDR3 has 11 amino acids. V lost 2 bases and J lost 13, with 9 bases in between. CDR3 nucleotide sequence: TGTGCCAGCAGTTTAAAAGAGAAACAGTTCTTA. Residues: CASSLKEKQFL.

About this clonotype itself: Mismatch with germline at one junction end may stem from a read error. The chain carries TRBV6-6 and TRBJ2-5; maybe TRBD2 (5 bases). TRBJ2-7 explains the end of the DNA better; the J call may be wrong. The germline V gene encodes CDR1 MNHNY and CDR2 SVGAGI (reference sequence). The CDR3 runs 13 residues. The CDR3 bases are TGTGCCAGCAGTTCACTAGTCTCCTCCGAGCAGTACTTC. Translated, it gives CASSSLVSSEQYF.

This clonotype was observed a few times. The rearrangement uses TRBV7-2 and TRBJ1-6, with TRBD1 matching over 8 bases. Per germline, CDR1 SGHTA and CDR2 FQGNSA. V lost 5 bases and J lost 9; bases outside the gene matches: 12. The CDR3 covers 16 residues. The CDR3 reads CASSPAAGGRRSPLHF. CDR3 nucleotides: TGTGCCAGCAGCCCCGCGGCAGGGGGCAGACGTTCACCCCTCCACTTT.

The gene calls are TRBV4-1 and TRBJ1-4; D is unclear. This CDR3 has 13 residues. Per germline, CDR1 MGHRA and CDR2 YSYEKL. V was clipped by 2 bases and J by 7 bases, with 8 bases between them. CDR3 amino acids: CASSQIWGEKLFF. As DNA, the CDR3 is TGCGCCAGCAGCCAAATCTGGGGTGAAAAACTGTTTTTT.

On this clonotype itself: Compared with germline, one end of the junction differs, possibly owing to a read error. This rearrangement joins TRBV5-1 to TRBJ2-1; D may correspond to TRBD1 or TRBD2 (6 bases each). The DNA end lines up better with TRBJ2-7; the J call may be wrong. Per germline, CDR1 SGHRS and CDR2 YFSETQ. The CDR3 is 14 residues long. CDR3 DNA sequence: TGCGCCAGCAGCCCGGAGGGGGGATCCTTCGAGCAGTACTTC. It encodes CASSPEGGSFEQYF.

This clonotype was observed a few times. V is TRBV6-4 and J is TRBJ1-2; D remains unclear. Trimming shortened V by 3 bases and J by 2 bases, and 7 bases separated the two germline ends. Germline loops: CDR1 MRHNA, CDR2 SNTAGT. The CDR3 length is 13 residues. The DNA for the CDR3 is TGTGCCAGCAGTGAAGGACCGAACTATGGCTACACCTTC. Protein sequence: CASSEGPNYGYTF.

The genes are TRBV10-3 and TRBJ1-5; TRBD1 matches at 8 bases. Germline CDR1 and CDR2: ENHRY and SYGVKD. The CDR3 covers 14 residues. The V segment lost 4 bases and the J segment 6 bases; nucleotides outside the gene matches: 5. The CDR3 loop reads CAISAGTGSQPQHF. CDR3 nucleotides: TGTGCCATCAGTGCTGGGACAGGAAGTCAGCCCCAGCATTTT.

This clonotype was seen only once. V usage is TRBV2 and J usage is TRBJ2-5, with unresolved D. Germline V gene data show CDR1 as SNHLY and CDR2 as FYNNEI. V was pared by 7 bases and J by 1 base, with 13 bases between. This CDR3 comprises 14 residues. CDR3 sequence reads: CASNKEGPQETQYF. The CDR3 DNA is TGTGCCAGCAATAAAGAAGGGCCCCAAGAGACCCAGTACTTC.

On this clonotype itself: A junction end diverges from the germline sequence, so it may reflect a read error. Here the CDR3 reads CASSPRSGSSYKQYF. The CDR3 DNA is TGTGCCAGCAGCCCTCGGAGCGGCAGCTCCTACAAGCAGTACTTC. V usage is TRBV7-2 and J usage is TRBJ2-7, with a possible D match to TRBD2 (5 bases). The CDR3 covers 15 residues. Germline assignment: CDR1 SGHTA and CDR2 FQGNSA.

The J gene is TRBJ2-5, the V gene TRBV20-1; 11 bases line up with TRBD2. CDR3 length: 13 amino acids. V shed 6 bases and J 4 bases; nucleotides not matched to a gene: 4. Germline values: CDR1 DFQATT, CDR2 SNEGSKA (reference sequence). The CDR3 is CSANGLAGETQYF. The CDR3, as DNA: TGCAGTGCCAACGGACTAGCGGGAGAGACCCAGTACTTC.

The CDR3 nucleotides are TGTGCCAGCACCGCTCGGGACGGGAACACTGAAGCTTTCTTT. Protein product: CASTARDGNTEAFF. The chain uses TRBV12-3 or TRBV12-4 and TRBJ1-1, with D maybe TRBD1 (5 bases). CDR3 length: 14 residues. Trimming took off 7 bases at V and 1 base at J, with 13 bases between the two ends.

This clonotype was seen only a few times. The genes are TRBV7-9 and TRBJ2-7, with TRBD2 identical over 7 bases. The CDR3 contains 17 residues. After removal of 4 bases from V and 2 bases from J, the junction contained 14 bases not matched to a gene. Germline values: CDR1 SEHNR, CDR2 FQNEAQ (reference sequence). The DNA for the CDR3 is TGTGCCAGCAGCTCGATTCTAGAGACTAGCATGACCTACGAGCAGTACTTC. It yields the protein CASSSILETSMTYEQYF.